This T cell receptor (beta chain) was obtained from a study of T cell changes during pregnancy in multiple sclerosis. Germline-derived CDR1 and CDR2 are MNHEY and SVGAGI. The CDR3 loop spans 14 amino acids. Deletions cut 0 bases from V and 3 bases from J, with 9 bases between. This clone was detected only once. The table came from immunoSEQ multiplex PCR; TCRdb's copy has only in-frame clones and leaves some out. The data show about 70,000 clones, 75% to 95% seen once. The sample in question was peripheral blood, obtained in the first trimester of pregnancy. This sequence originates from a female donor with multiple sclerosis, enrolled in a pregnancy study. This chain connects TRBV6-5 to TRBJ2-7; tentative D call: TRBD1 (5 bases). CDR3 region: CASSYSQGSYEQYF. CDR3 sequence (DNA): TGTGCCAGCAGTTACTCCCAGGGCAGCTACGAGCAGTACTTC.